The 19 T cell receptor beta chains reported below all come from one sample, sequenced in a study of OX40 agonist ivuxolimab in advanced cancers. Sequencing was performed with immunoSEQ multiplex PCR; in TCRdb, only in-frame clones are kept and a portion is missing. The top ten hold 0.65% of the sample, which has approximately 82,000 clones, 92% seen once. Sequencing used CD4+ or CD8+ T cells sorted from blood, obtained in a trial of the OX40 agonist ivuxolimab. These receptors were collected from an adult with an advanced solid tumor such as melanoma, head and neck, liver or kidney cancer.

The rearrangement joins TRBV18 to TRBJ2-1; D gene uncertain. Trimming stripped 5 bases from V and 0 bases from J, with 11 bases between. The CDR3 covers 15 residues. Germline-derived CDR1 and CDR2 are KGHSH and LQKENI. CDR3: CASSKRLDSYNEQFF. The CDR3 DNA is TGTGCCAGCTCAAAACGACTGGACTCCTACAATGAGCAGTTCTTC.

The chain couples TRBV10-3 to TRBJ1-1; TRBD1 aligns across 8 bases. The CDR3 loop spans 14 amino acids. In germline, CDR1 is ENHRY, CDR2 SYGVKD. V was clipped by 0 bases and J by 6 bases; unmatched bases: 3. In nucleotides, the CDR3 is TGTGCCATCAGTGAGTCGACGGACAGGGCTGAAGCTTTCTTT. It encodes CAISESTDRAEAFF.

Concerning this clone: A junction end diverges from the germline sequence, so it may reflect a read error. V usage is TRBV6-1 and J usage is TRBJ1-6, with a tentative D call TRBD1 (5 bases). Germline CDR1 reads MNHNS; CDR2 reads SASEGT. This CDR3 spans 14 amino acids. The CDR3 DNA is TGTGCCAGCAGAGAAGAAAGGGGCAATTCACCCCTCCACTTT. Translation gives CASREERGNSPLHF.

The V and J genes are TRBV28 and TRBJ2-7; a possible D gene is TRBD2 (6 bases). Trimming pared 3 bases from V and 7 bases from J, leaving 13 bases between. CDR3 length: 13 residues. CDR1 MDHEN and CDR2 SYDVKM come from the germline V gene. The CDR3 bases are TGTGCCAGCAGTTTCCCCAGACGGGGGGAGCAGTACTTC. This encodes CASSFPRRGEQYF.

CDR3 in amino acids: CASSPGRDEQYF. The CDR3 DNA follows: TGTGCCAGCAGCCCCGGAAGGGACGAGCAGTACTTC. V gene TRBV5-4 combines with J gene TRBJ2-7; no clear D. The CDR3 loop spans 12 amino acids. In germline, CDR1 is SGHNT, CDR2 YYREEE (reference sequence). V shed 4 bases and J shed 5 bases, with 10 bases lying between them.

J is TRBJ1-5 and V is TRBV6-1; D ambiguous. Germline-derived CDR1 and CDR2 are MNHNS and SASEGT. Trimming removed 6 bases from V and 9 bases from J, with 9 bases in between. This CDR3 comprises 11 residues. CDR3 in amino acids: CASRSTGPQHF. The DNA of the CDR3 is TGTGCCAGCAGGTCGACGGGGCCCCAGCATTTT.

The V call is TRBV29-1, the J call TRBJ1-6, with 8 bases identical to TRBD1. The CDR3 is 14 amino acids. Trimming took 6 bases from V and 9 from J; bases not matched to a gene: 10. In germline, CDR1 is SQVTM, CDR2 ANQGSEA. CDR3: CSVQDREASSPLHF. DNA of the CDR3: TGCAGCGTGCAGGACAGGGAGGCGAGTTCACCCCTCCACTTT.

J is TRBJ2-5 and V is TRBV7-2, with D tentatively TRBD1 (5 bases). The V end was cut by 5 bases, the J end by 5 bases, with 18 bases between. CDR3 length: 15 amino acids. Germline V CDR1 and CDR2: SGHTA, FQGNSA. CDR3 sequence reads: CASSPQSQGGETQYF. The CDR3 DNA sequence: TGTGCCAGCAGCCCCCAGAGCCAGGGTGGGGAGACCCAGTACTTC.

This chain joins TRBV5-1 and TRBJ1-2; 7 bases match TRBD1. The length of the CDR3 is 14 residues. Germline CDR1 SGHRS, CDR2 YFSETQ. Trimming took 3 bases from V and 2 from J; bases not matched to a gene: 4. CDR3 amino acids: CASSSGTENYGYTF. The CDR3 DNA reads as TGCGCCAGCAGCTCCGGGACAGAAAACTATGGCTACACCTTC.

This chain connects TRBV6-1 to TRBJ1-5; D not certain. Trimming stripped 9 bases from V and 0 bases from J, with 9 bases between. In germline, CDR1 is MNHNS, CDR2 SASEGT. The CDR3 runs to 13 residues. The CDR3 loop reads CASSLVSNQPQHF. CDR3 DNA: TGTGCCAGTTCTCTGGTTAGCAATCAGCCCCAGCATTTT.

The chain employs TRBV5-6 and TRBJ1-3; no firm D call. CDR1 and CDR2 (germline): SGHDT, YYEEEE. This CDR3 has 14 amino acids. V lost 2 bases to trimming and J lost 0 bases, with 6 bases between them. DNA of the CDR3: TGTGCCAGCAGCTTTGGCAGCTCTGGAAACACCATATATTTT. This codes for CASSFGSSGNTIYF. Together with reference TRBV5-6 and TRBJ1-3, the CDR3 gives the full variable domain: DAGVTQSPTHLIKTRGQQVTLRCSPKSGHDTVSWYQQALGQGPQFIFQYYEEEERQRGNFPDRFSGHQFPNYSSELNVNALLLGDSALYLCASSFGSSGNTIYFGEGSWLTVV.

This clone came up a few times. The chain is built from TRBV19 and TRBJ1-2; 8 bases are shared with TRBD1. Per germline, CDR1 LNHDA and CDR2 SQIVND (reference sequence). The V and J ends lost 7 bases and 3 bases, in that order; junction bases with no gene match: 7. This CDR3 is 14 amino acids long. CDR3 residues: CASNVGQAYYGYTF. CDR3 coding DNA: TGTGCCAGTAATGTGGGACAGGCCTACTATGGCTACACCTTC.

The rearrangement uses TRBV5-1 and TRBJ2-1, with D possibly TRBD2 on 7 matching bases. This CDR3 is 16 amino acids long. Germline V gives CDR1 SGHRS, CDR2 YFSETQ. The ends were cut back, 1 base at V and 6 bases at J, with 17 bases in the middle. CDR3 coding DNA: TGCGCCAGCAGCTTGTTGGGGGGGCGACTGGTCAATGAGCAGTTCTTC. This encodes CASSLLGGRLVNEQFF.

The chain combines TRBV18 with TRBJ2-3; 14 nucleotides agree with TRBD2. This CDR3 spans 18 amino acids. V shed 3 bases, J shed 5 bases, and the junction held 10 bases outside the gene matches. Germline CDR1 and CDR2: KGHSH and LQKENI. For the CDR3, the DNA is TGTGCCAGCTCACCCTTGGGACTAGCGGGAGTACCGGTAGATACGCAGTATTTT. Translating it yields CASSPLGLAGVPVDTQYF.

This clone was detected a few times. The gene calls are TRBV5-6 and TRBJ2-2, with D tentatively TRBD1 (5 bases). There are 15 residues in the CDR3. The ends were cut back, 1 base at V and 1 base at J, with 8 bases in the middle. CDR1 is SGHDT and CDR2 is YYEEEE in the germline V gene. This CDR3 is CASSLPGLNTGELFF. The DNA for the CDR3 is TGTGCCAGCAGCTTGCCAGGGCTGAACACCGGGGAGCTGTTTTTT.

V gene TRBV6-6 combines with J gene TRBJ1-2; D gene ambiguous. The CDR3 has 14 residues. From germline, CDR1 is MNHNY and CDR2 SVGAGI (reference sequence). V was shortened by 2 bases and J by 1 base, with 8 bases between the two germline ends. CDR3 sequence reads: CASSYAQDNYGYTF. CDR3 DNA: TGTGCCAGCAGTTACGCGCAGGATAACTATGGCTACACCTTC.

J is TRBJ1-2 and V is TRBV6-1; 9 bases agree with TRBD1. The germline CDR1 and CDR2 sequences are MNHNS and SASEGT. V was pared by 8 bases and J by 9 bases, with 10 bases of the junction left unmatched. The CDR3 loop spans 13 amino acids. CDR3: CASSAGQGVSYTF. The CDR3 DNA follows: TGTGCCAGCTCCGCGGGACAGGGAGTAAGCTACACCTTC.

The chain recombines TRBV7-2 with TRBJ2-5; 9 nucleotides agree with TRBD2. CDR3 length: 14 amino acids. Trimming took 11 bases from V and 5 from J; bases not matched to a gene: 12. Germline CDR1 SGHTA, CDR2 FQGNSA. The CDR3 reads CAVAGAGGRETQYF. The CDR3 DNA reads TGTGCCGTAGCAGGCGCGGGGGGGCGGGAGACCCAGTACTTC.

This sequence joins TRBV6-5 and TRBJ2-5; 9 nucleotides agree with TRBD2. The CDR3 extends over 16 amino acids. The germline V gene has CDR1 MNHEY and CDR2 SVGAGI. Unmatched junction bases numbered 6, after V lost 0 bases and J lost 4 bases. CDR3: CASSYSGTSTSETQYF. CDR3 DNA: TGTGCCAGCAGTTACTCAGGGACTAGCACTTCAGAGACCCAGTACTTC.